This T cell receptor (beta chain) was observed in a study of CD8+CD57+ T cells in acquired aplastic anemia. The CDR3 loop spans 13 amino acids. Germline V CDR1 and CDR2: SNHLY, FYNNEI. J lost 9 bases, V lost 4 bases, and 6 bases had no gene match. TCR beta VDJ combinations and CDR3 sequences were profiled from genomic DNA. TCRdb reanalysed the reads using MiXCR and keeps one entry per CDR3 protein. This sample has around 120,000 distinct CDR3 sequences; about 40% occur once, and the top ten carry 2.6%. The sample holds one count of this clonotype. CD8+CD57+ cell expansion had been shown by flow cytometry in patients chosen for sequencing.

The gene calls are TRBV2 and TRBJ1-5; 7 nucleotides line up with TRBD1. What was sequenced was sorted CD4+, CD8+, or CD8+CD57+ T cells (not recorded which) from PBMCs. The TCR originated in a human donor with aplastic anemia. CDR3 amino acids: CASSGGQVLPQHF. CDR3 in DNA: TGTGCCAGCAGTGGAGGACAGGTTTTGCCCCAGCATTTT.